This is a list of T cell receptor beta chains from one sample in a study of T cells expressing NK-cell markers. TCRdb reprocessed the 5' RACE reads; each CDR3 protein has one entry and no DNA is given. This sample's table reports 150,000 to 180,000 distinct CDR3 sequences. Sequencing was done on a sample of blood T cells: a sorted CD56 or NKG2C T cell subset, CD4+ or CD8+ T cells, or bulk PBMC T cells (not recorded which). The receptors derive from a woman in her forties or fifties in good health. The CDR3 runs from the conserved cysteine through the conserved F or W.

CDR3 length | J gene | V gene | CDR3 protein
15 | TRBJ2-2 | TRBV10-3 | CAISESWDPTGELFF
13 | TRBJ1-1 | TRBV2 | CATRGSTGTEAFF
14 | TRBJ1-1 | TRBV3-1 | CASSQSRLGAEAFF
13 | TRBJ2-7 | TRBV12-3/TRBV12-4 | CASSYRTGDEQYF
15 | TRBJ2-2 | TRBV10-3 | CAIRDRVRGAGELFF
13 | TRBJ2-5 | TRBV28 | CASRGSGQETQYF
14 | TRBJ1-1 | TRBV11-2 | CASSLGVGGTEAFF
16 | TRBJ2-1 | TRBV7-3 | CASSLRLAGGQDEQFF
15 | TRBJ2-7 | TRBV20-1 | CSAKNDRDEFYEQYF
17 | TRBJ2-1 | TRBV16 | CASSQSSVREGYNEQFF
16 | TRBJ1-5 | TRBV24-1 | CATSDSWGEGNQPQHF
13 | TRBJ2-1 | TRBV12-3/TRBV12-4 | CAGGSGRWNEQFF
16 | TRBJ2-3 | TRBV11-2 | CASSFFGLAVTDTQYF
12 | TRBJ1-1 | TRBV27 | CASRGLWAEAFF
16 | TRBJ2-1 | TRBV5-5 | CASSLLLAGGQGEQFF
16 | TRBJ2-1 | TRBV29-1 | CSVVQGQSEATDEQFF
12 | TRBJ1-2 | TRBV5-1 | CASSLNRYGYTF
18 | TRBJ2-1 | TRBV12-5 | CASGPGLADPHPYNEQFF
15 | TRBJ2-1 | TRBV6-1 | CASRWAGISYNEQFF
15 | TRBJ2-1 | TRBV5-6 | CASSLGRSSYNEQFF
14 | TRBJ2-7 | TRBV6-5 | CASSYGALAYEQYF
14 | TRBJ1-2 | TRBV10-2 | CASSEVARDYGYTF
13 | TRBJ2-1 | TRBV20-1 | CSARESLYNEQFF
11 | TRBJ1-1 | TRBV28 | CASALNTEAFF
17 | TRBJ1-1 | TRBV6-1 | CASSEDLFKGARTEAFF
14 | TRBJ2-7 | TRBV15 | CATSSSGGPYEQYF
16 | TRBJ2-1 | TRBV4-1 | CASSQISGRDYNEQFF
17 | TRBJ2-1 | TRBV10-3 | CAISEAGGWDSYNEQFF
18 | TRBJ1-2 | TRBV4-1 | CASSQAVVDGTAFYGYTF
14 | TRBJ2-3 | TRBV11-2 | CASSLGDSTDTQYF
17 | TRBJ2-1 | TRBV10-2 | CASSRTSGFSSYNEQFF
15 | TRBJ2-1 | TRBV6-2/TRBV6-3 | CASTLTSGAYNEQFF
15 | TRBJ2-6 | TRBV12-3/TRBV12-4 | CASSSIGSGANVLTF
13 | TRBJ2-7 | TRBV28 | CATRDIPSYEQYF
14 | TRBJ1-1 | TRBV25-1 | CASTPGAVNTEAFF
14 | TRBJ2-1 | TRBV14 | CASSQITGSNEQFF
12 | TRBJ2-2 | TRBV29-1 | CSLTGGTGELFF